Listed below are T cell receptor beta chains from one sample, sequenced in a study of blood T cell repertoires in COVID-19. Data came from immunoSEQ multiplex PCR; TCRdb stores just in-frame clones and leaves some out. Of hundreds of thousands of clones in the sample, about 83% were seen once. Sequencing was done on a sample of PBMCs or T cells enriched from blood (not recorded which). The receptors were sampled from a woman aged 45-65 years who had recovered from COVID-19. The CDR3 runs from the conserved cysteine through the conserved F or W. The D gene is left open where the match is weak. Only part of the rows carry a size: once, few, many, or a class if the clone is expanded.

CDR3aa | CDR3nt | d_gene | j_gene | abundance | v_gene
CASSQRIRGPSTGNTIYF | TGCGCCAGCAGCCAACGTATCAGGGGACCGAGCACTGGAAACACCATATATTTT | - | TRBJ1-3 | - | TRBV4-3
CASSPRTSLETQYF | TGTGCCAGCAGCCCTCGGACTAGCTTAGAGACCCAGTACTTC | TRBD2 | TRBJ2-5 | - | TRBV5-8
CASSHKTWAGGSYGYTF | TGTGCCAGCAGCCATAAAACCTGGGCGGGGGGATCCTATGGCTACACCTTC | - | TRBJ1-2 | - | TRBV3-1/TRBV3-2
CASSRQGAEEQYF | TGTGCCAGCAGTCGTCAGGGGGCTGAGGAGCAGTACTTC | TRBD1 | TRBJ2-7 | - | TRBV7-9
CASSLDRRGSNQPQHF | TGTGCCAGCAGCTTAGATCGCAGGGGTAGCAATCAGCCCCAGCATTTT | - | TRBJ1-5 | - | TRBV7-2
CASSLAISSYEQYF | TGTGCCAGCAGCTTAGCGATTAGCTCCTACGAGCAGTACTTC | - | TRBJ2-7 | - | TRBV11-2
CASSLRGQGGTGELFF | TGTGCCAGCAGCCTCCGGGGACAGGGGGGCACCGGGGAGCTGTTTTTT | TRBD1 | TRBJ2-2 | - | TRBV7-8
CASSLDRYEQYF | TGTGCCAGCAGCTTAGATAGATACGAGCAGTACTTC | - | TRBJ2-7 | - | TRBV11-2
CASSKTLAGGGEQFF | TGTGCCAGCAGCAAAACCTTAGCGGGAGGCGGTGAGCAGTTCTTC | TRBD2 | TRBJ2-1 | - | TRBV6-5
CASSSGWTGVGNTIYF | TGTGCCAGCAGTTCAGGATGGACAGGGGTGGGGAACACCATATATTTT | TRBD1 | TRBJ1-3 | - | TRBV28
CASSLTASSYNEQFF | TGTGCCAGCAGCCTGACAGCCAGCTCCTACAATGAGCAGTTCTTC | - | TRBJ2-1 | - | TRBV3-1/TRBV3-2
CASSQDYYGYTF | TGCGCCAGCAGCCAAGACTACTATGGCTACACCTTC | - | TRBJ1-2 | - | TRBV4-1
CSASRTRTNSPLHF | TGCAGTGCTAGTAGGACACGAACTAATTCACCCCTCCACTTT | - | TRBJ1-6 | - | TRBV20-1
CASSAGYSNQPQHF | TGTGCCAGCAGCGCAGGCTATAGCAATCAGCCCCAGCATTTT | - | TRBJ1-5 | once | TRBV9
CATSRDRGSGNTIYF | TGTGCCACCAGCAGAGATCGGGGCTCTGGAAACACCATATATTTT | - | TRBJ1-3 | - | TRBV15
CASSLYGDIQYF | TGTGCCAGCAGCTTATACGGGGACATTCAGTACTTC | - | TRBJ2-4 | - | TRBV7-2
CASSQDRGRGDNTEAFF | TGTGCCAGCAGCCAAGATCGGGGCAGGGGGGATAACACTGAAGCTTTCTTT | TRBD1 | TRBJ1-1 | - | TRBV3-1/TRBV3-2
CASRGLAGGPDTQYF | TGTGCCAGCAGGGGACTAGCGGGGGGCCCAGATACGCAGTATTTT | TRBD2 | TRBJ2-3 | few | TRBV7-2
CASSLVVRGSPGELFF | TGCGCCAGCAGCTTGGTAGTGCGGGGCAGTCCAGGGGAGCTGTTTTTT | - | TRBJ2-2 | - | TRBV5-1
CASSFRRGSNQPQHF | TGTGCCAGCAGTTTCAGGAGGGGCAGCAATCAGCCCCAGCATTTT | - | TRBJ1-5 | - | TRBV28
CASSRDRQNTGELFF | TGCGCCAGCAGCCGGGACAGGCAAAACACCGGGGAGCTGTTTTTT | TRBD1 | TRBJ2-2 | once | TRBV4-3
CASSREVQYTEAFF | TGTGCCAGCTCACGTGAGGTCCAATACACTGAAGCTTTCTTT | - | TRBJ1-1 | - | TRBV18
CASSLRAQETQYF | TGTGCCAGCAGCTTAAGAGCCCAAGAGACCCAGTACTTC | - | TRBJ2-5 | - | TRBV7-3
CASSRDRVDTGELFF | TGCGCCAGCAGCCGGGACAGGGTGGACACCGGGGAGCTGTTTTTT | TRBD1 | TRBJ2-2 | - | TRBV5-1
CASSPQEGRSYEQYF | TGTGCCAGCAGCCCCCAGGAGGGCCGCTCCTACGAGCAGTACTTC | - | TRBJ2-7 | - | TRBV9
CASSPLVSSGNTIYF | TGTGCCAGCAGCCCCCTTGTGAGCTCTGGAAACACCATATATTTT | - | TRBJ1-3 | - | TRBV7-2
CASSPRLVLALHF | TGTGCCAGCAGTCCCCGACTGGTTCTGGCCCTCCACTTT | - | TRBJ1-6 | - | TRBV28
CASTQTGEAFF | TGTGCCAGCACCCAGACAGGGGAAGCTTTCTTT | TRBD1 | TRBJ1-1 | - | TRBV12-3/TRBV12-4
CASSPTDRVHYEQYF | TGTGCCAGCAGCCCGACCGACAGGGTACACTACGAGCAGTACTTC | TRBD1 | TRBJ2-7 | - | TRBV6-2/TRBV6-3
CASGSGDRPPSTF | TGTGCTAGTGGTTCCGGGGACAGGCCCCCCTCCACCTTC | TRBD1 | TRBJ1-2 | - | TRBV12-5
CASLLGEGTEAFF | TGCGCCAGCTTGCTGGGGGAGGGCACTGAAGCTTTCTTT | - | TRBJ1-1 | - | TRBV5-1
CASRAGEGAGNQPQHF | TGTGCCAGTAGAGCCGGTGAGGGGGCAGGCAATCAGCCCCAGCATTTT | TRBD1 | TRBJ1-5 | - | TRBV19
CASKSGGADEQFF | TGTGCCAGCAAAAGCGGGGGGGCCGATGAGCAGTTCTTC | TRBD2 | TRBJ2-1 | - | TRBV9
CASSLLAGAGETEAFF | TGCGCCAGCAGCTTGTTGGCGGGGGCAGGGGAAACTGAAGCTTTCTTT | - | TRBJ1-1 | - | TRBV5-1
CASSQGPGLGSYEQYF | TGTGCCAGCAGCCAAGGCCCGGGGTTGGGTTCCTACGAGCAGTACTTC | - | TRBJ2-7 | - | TRBV4-2
CASSLARQFNQPQHF | TGTGCCAGCAGCTTAGCGCGACAGTTCAATCAGCCCCAGCATTTT | - | TRBJ1-5 | - | TRBV7-2
CASRETELANEQYF | TGTGCCAGCAGGGAGACCGAATTAGCTAACGAGCAGTACTTC | - | TRBJ2-7 | - | TRBV2
CASSLAGGPVETQYF | TGTGCCAGCAGCTTAGCGGGAGGGCCTGTGGAGACCCAGTACTTC | TRBD2 | TRBJ2-5 | - | TRBV7-3
CASNPLAVNNEQFF | TGTGCCAGCAATCCACTAGCGGTGAACAATGAGCAGTTCTTC | TRBD2 | TRBJ2-1 | - | TRBV2
CASSDYTSGNYEQYF | TGTGCCAGCAGCGACTACACTAGCGGGAACTACGAGCAGTACTTC | TRBD2 | TRBJ2-7 | - | TRBV5-4
CASSHGRTGELFF | TGTGCCAGCAGCCATGGGAGGACCGGGGAGCTGTTTTTT | - | TRBJ2-2 | few | TRBV3-1/TRBV3-2
CASSQAIQTSGRSYNEQFF | TGTGCCAGCAGCCAAGCGATCCAAACTAGCGGGAGGTCCTACAATGAGCAGTTCTTC | TRBD2 | TRBJ2-1 | - | TRBV3-1/TRBV3-2
CATLAGRVNTGELFF | TGTGCCACGCTTGCCGGCAGGGTGAACACCGGGGAGCTGTTTTTT | - | TRBJ2-2 | - | TRBV7-2
CASSESTGTANYGYTF | TGCGCCAGCAGTGAGTCGACCGGGACAGCAAACTATGGCTACACCTTC | TRBD1 | TRBJ1-2 | - | TRBV10-2
CASSEEGQGADTQYF | TGTGCCAGCAGTGAAGAGGGACAGGGTGCAGATACGCAGTATTTT | TRBD1 | TRBJ2-3 | - | TRBV2
CASSVGGAGGKETQYF | TGTGCCAGCAGCGTAGGGGGCGCGGGGGGGAAAGAGACCCAGTACTTC | TRBD2 | TRBJ2-5 | - | TRBV9
CASSLSGGVTNEKLFF | TGTGCCAGCAGTTTATCGGGAGGGGTGACTAATGAAAAACTGTTTTTT | - | TRBJ1-4 | - | TRBV28
CASSPTGLQETQYF | TGTGCTAGCAGCCCGACAGGCCTCCAAGAGACCCAGTACTTC | - | TRBJ2-5 | - | TRBV7-7
CASSLSLGRDTRDYEQYF | TGTGCCAGCAGCTTATCCCTCGGTCGAGACACTCGAGACTACGAGCAGTACTTC | - | TRBJ2-7 | - | TRBV13
CASSQATGTDYEQYF | TGTGCCAGCAGCCAAGCAACCGGGACTGACTACGAGCAGTACTTC | - | TRBJ2-7 | - | TRBV3-1/TRBV3-2
CASTPSGTEFSNQPQHF | TGTGCCAGCACCCCCTCCGGGACAGAGTTTAGCAATCAGCCCCAGCATTTT | TRBD1 | TRBJ1-5 | - | TRBV27
CASSLDVAGYEQYF | TGCGCCAGCAGCTTGGATGTAGCGGGTTACGAGCAGTACTTC | TRBD2 | TRBJ2-7 | - | TRBV5-1
CASSLGTARNTEAFF | TGCGCCAGCAGCTTGGGGACAGCCCGAAACACTGAAGCTTTCTTT | - | TRBJ1-1 | - | TRBV5-1
CASSQAGAGPTDTQYF | TGTGCCAGCAGCCAGGCGGGCGCGGGTCCCACAGATACGCAGTATTTT | - | TRBJ2-3 | once | TRBV3-1/TRBV3-2
CASSTGTSGLGTQYF | TGTGCCAGCAGTACCGGGACTAGCGGCTTGGGGACCCAGTACTTC | TRBD2 | TRBJ2-5 | once | TRBV6-5
CASSASLLEQFF | TGTGCCAGCAGTGCCTCACTGCTTGAGCAGTTCTTC | - | TRBJ2-1 | few | TRBV28
CASSEAAGLGYTF | TGTGCCAGCAGTGAAGCTGCAGGACTTGGCTACACCTTC | - | TRBJ1-2 | - | TRBV6-1
CASIDTREQFF | TGTGCCAGCATTGACACTAGAGAGCAGTTCTTC | - | TRBJ2-1 | few | TRBV12-3/TRBV12-4